This T cell receptor (beta chain) was sequenced during a study of blood T cell repertoires in COVID-19. Study at large: Sample material is recorded as cDNA or gDNA derived from T cells, B-cell-depleted T cells, or PBMCs.

Germline V gene sequence: CDR1 LGHDT, CDR2 YNNKEL (reference sequence). The CDR3 extends over 14 amino acids. V lost 3 bases and J lost 6, with 11 bases in between. As originally analysed: Reference gene primer amplification gave nucleated cell count estimates. TCRdb's copy holds only in-frame clones and misses some; the assay was immunoSEQ multiplex PCR. V and J calls and clone size follow that table, whereas D and trimming were derived from the DNA. Of around 160,000 clones listed, around four fifths are singletons. Concerning this clone: Other DNA sequences within the sample encode an identical CDR3.

This sequence originates from a human donor in a cohort sampled during active COVID-19. The rearrangement links TRBV3-1 (or the pseudogene TRBV3-2) to TRBJ2-2, with a possible D match to TRBD1 (5 bases). The sample comprised peripheral blood. The CDR3 bases are TGTGCCAGCAGCCAGGGAAGGGGTGCCGGGGAGCTGTTTTTT. Its translation is CASSQGRGAGELFF.